Presented here are 14 T cell receptor beta chains from one specimen sequenced in a study of human T cells and chemical hapten exposure. The time point: patch test 3, about 24 weeks after DPC sensitization. This sample's treatment: therapeutic diphenylcyclopropenone sensitization with weekly scalp DPC. TCRdb re-called the RACE reads with MiXCR, one entry per CDR3 protein. The repertoire holds about 190,000 distinct CDR3 sequences, with 24% as singletons. The sample was whole blood, taken in connection with sensitization to the hapten diphenylcyclopropenone (DPC). All receptors derive from a middle-aged woman with alopecia areata. Some clones in this sample may be carry-over from other donors' samples.

This clonotype was observed a few times. The chain links TRBV7-2 to TRBJ2-7, with D tentatively TRBD2 (5 bases). Germline lookup yields CDR1 SGHTA and CDR2 FQGNSA. The germline V and J ends were trimmed by 7 bases and 2 bases, with 12 bases remaining between them. This CDR3 is built from 13 residues. CDR3 residues: CASTVSGPYEQYF. CDR3 sequence (DNA): TGTGCCAGCACCGTCAGCGGCCCCTACGAGCAGTACTTC.

The chain employs TRBV5-4 and TRBJ1-6; D might be TRBD1 (6 bases). Trimming pared 6 bases from V and 7 bases from J, leaving 23 bases between. The CDR3 has 17 residues. Per the germline V gene, CDR1 is SGHNT and CDR2 is YYREEE (reference sequence). CDR3 protein: CASTRRARGRKNSPLHF. CDR3 DNA: TGTGCCAGCACCCGTAGGGCTCGGGGGCGCAAGAATTCACCCCTCCACTTT.

The chain uses TRBV29-1 and TRBJ2-7; the D gene is possibly TRBD2 (5 bases). CDR3 length: 14 residues. Deletions cut 3 bases from V and 4 bases from J, with 16 bases between. The germline gives CDR1 SQVTM, CDR2 ANQGSEA. The CDR3 DNA follows: TGCAGCGTTGAGATAACTAGGTTATCGTACGAGCAGTACTTC. It is translated as CSVEITRLSYEQYF.

This chain connects TRBV7-9 to TRBJ2-1; a possible D gene is TRBD2 (6 bases). Trimming removed 5 bases from V and 3 bases from J, with 14 bases in between. The CDR3 spans 15 residues. Per the germline V gene, CDR1 is SEHNR and CDR2 is FQNEAQ (reference sequence). CDR3 DNA: TGTGCCAGCAGCCCCCGACTAGTGCTCTACAATGAGCAGTTCTTC. It is translated as CASSPRLVLYNEQFF.

The chain employs TRBV20-1 and TRBJ2-1; 9 positions agree with TRBD2. J was trimmed by 5 bases and V by 5 bases; bases with no gene match: 7. CDR1 is DFQATT, CDR2 SNEGSKA, per germline (reference sequence). The CDR3 is made up of 14 amino acids. This CDR3 reads CSAVAGVRDNEQFF. CDR3 nucleotides: TGCAGTGCTGTAGCGGGAGTAAGGGACAATGAGCAGTTCTTC.

This clonotype has a count of ten or more. This chain joins TRBV20-1 and TRBJ2-1, with 9 bases matching TRBD2. V lost 1 base and J lost 2; bases outside the gene matches: 3. CDR1 is DFQATT, CDR2 SNEGSKA, per germline (reference sequence). CDR3 length: 15 residues. The CDR3, as DNA: TGCAGTGCTAGAGGACTAGCGGACACCTACAATGAGCAGTTCTTC. Its translation is CSARGLADTYNEQFF.

This rearrangement joins TRBV6-1 to TRBJ1-6, with D uncertain. The CDR3 is made up of 15 amino acids. Trimming left V 1 base short and J 14 bases short, with 18 bases between. Germline lookup yields CDR1 MNHNS and CDR2 SASEGT. The CDR3 spells CASSEERLFLLTLHF. In DNA, the CDR3 is TGTGCCAGCAGTGAAGAAAGGTTATTTTTGTTGACCCTCCACTTT.

J is TRBJ1-5 and V is TRBV6-5; D ambiguous. With 6 bases removed from V and 7 bases from J, the gap between germline ends came to 10 bases. Germline values: CDR1 MNHEY, CDR2 SVGAGI. There are 12 residues in the CDR3. The CDR3 spells CASSRRGQPQHF. The DNA for the CDR3 is TGTGCCAGCAGCCGTCGAGGGCAGCCCCAGCATTTT.

J is TRBJ2-3 and V is TRBV7-6, with TRBD2 matching over 12 bases. Germline V gene sequence: CDR1 SGHVS, CDR2 FNYEAQ. The CDR3 runs to 15 residues. The trim removed 4 bases at V and 7 bases at J, leaving 6 bases unmatched. CDR3 sequence: CASSSLAGGLNTQYF. For the CDR3, the DNA is TGTGCCAGCAGCTCGCTAGCGGGAGGGCTTAATACGCAGTATTTT.

The chain joins TRBV29-1 to TRBJ2-1; possibly TRBD1 for D (7 bases). Trimming took off 6 bases at V and 0 bases at J, with 18 bases between the two ends. The CDR3 is 16 amino acids. Germline values: CDR1 SQVTM, CDR2 ANQGSEA. CDR3 sequence (DNA): TGCAGCGTGAGTACAGGGGAGGTTAGCTCCTACAATGAGCAGTTCTTC. As protein: CSVSTGEVSSYNEQFF.

This rearrangement joins TRBV7-9 to TRBJ2-1, with 10 bases aligning to TRBD1. V trimming: 4 bases; J trimming: 8 bases; junction bases outside the gene matches: 5. Germline V gene data show CDR1 as SEHNR and CDR2 as FQNEAQ (reference sequence). CDR3 length equals 14 residues. The CDR3 DNA reads as TGTGCCAGCAGCTCCAGGACAGGGGGGGATGAGCAGTTCTTC. It is translated as CASSSRTGGDEQFF.

This chain joins TRBV7-2 and TRBJ1-1; D ambiguous. CDR1 and CDR2 from the germline V gene are SGHTA and FQGNSA. The CDR3 length is 13 residues. The V gene lost 1 base and the J gene lost 6 bases, with 9 bases spanning the gap. In DNA form, the CDR3 reads TGTGCCAGCAGCTTAGGAGGGTCCTCTGAAGCTTTCTTT. Its translation: CASSLGGSSEAFF.

CDR3 DNA: TGTGCCAGCAGTGCCACAGTGAACACTGAAGCTTTCTTT. Translated: CASSATVNTEAFF. The V call is TRBV6-5, the J call TRBJ1-1; D remains unclear. Germline CDR1 is MNHEY and CDR2 is SVGAGI. This CDR3 contains 13 residues. V was pared by 5 bases and J by 0 bases, with 7 bases between.

This clonotype was observed a few times. The rearrangement links TRBV29-1 to TRBJ2-7, with D perhaps matching TRBD1 or TRBD2 (5 bases each). This CDR3 has 15 residues. V dropped 6 bases and J dropped 1 base, with 19 bases sitting between them. Germline V gene sequence: CDR1 SQVTM, CDR2 ANQGSEA. The CDR3, as DNA: TGCAGCGTCGCCCAATCCGGGGCGGCGTCCTACGAGCAGTACTTC. This gives the protein CSVAQSGAASYEQYF.